The rows below give T cell receptor beta chains drawn from one sample of a study of T cell responses to AZD1222 COVID-19 vaccine. Data came from immunoSEQ multiplex PCR; TCRdb stores just in-frame clones and leaves some out. The sample shows some 110,000 clones, 88% of them seen only once. The sample here was peripheral blood, taken on day 0 of AZD1222 vaccination. All receptors come from an adult in good health. CDR3s include the opening cysteine and the closing phenylalanine or tryptophan. D genes are given only for firm matches. Clone size is not always given. Where it is, it says once, few, many or a class for expanded clones.

TRBJ2-2	TRBD1	.	TRBV5-1	CASSLAEVGQGVTPNTGELFF	TGCGCCAGCAGCTTGGCCGAGGTGGGACAGGGGGTAACCCCGAACACCGGGGAGCTGTTTTTT
TRBJ2-2	TRBD1	.	TRBV28	CASSPSFGQGGTGELFF	TGTGCCAGCAGTCCCTCCTTTGGACAGGGGGGCACCGGGGAGCTGTTTTTT
TRBJ2-7	.	.	TRBV9	CASSAARGSGPPYEQYF	TGTGCCAGCAGCGCTGCCCGGGGTAGCGGCCCGCCCTACGAGCAGTACTTC
TRBJ1-2	TRBD1	.	TRBV7-9	CASSSTGDYGYTF	TGTGCCAGCAGCTCAACAGGGGACTATGGCTACACCTTC
TRBJ2-1	TRBD2	.	TRBV4-2	CASSQGSTRERNEQFF	TGTGCCAGCAGCCAAGGAAGTACGCGGGAGCGGAATGAGCAGTTCTTC
TRBJ1-2	TRBD1	.	TRBV28	CASRTGGYGYTF	TGTGCCAGCAGGACAGGGGGTTATGGCTACACCTTC
TRBJ2-3	TRBD2	once	TRBV3-1/TRBV3-2	CASSRRTSGTDTQYF	TGTGCCAGCAGCCGGAGGACTAGCGGCACAGATACGCAGTATTTT
TRBJ1-1	.	.	TRBV20-1	CSASSVGGPGRVFF	TGCAGTGCTAGTTCCGTGGGGGGGCCGGGCCGTGTGTTCTTT
TRBJ2-7	.	.	TRBV5-1	CASSGGHIYEQYF	TGCGCCAGCAGCGGGGGACACATCTACGAGCAGTACTTC
TRBJ2-3	.	.	TRBV9	CASSPPSLSTDTQYF	TGTGCCAGCAGCCCCCCCTCTCTTAGCACAGATACGCAGTATTTT
TRBJ2-2	.	.	TRBV3-1/TRBV3-2	CASSQVLVETGELFF	TGTGCCAGCAGCCAAGTTCTAGTCGAAACCGGGGAGCTGTTTTTT
TRBJ2-4	.	.	TRBV7-9	CASSLAHRPIQYF	TGTGCCAGCAGCTTAGCACACCGACCCATTCAGTACTTC
TRBJ2-5	.	.	TRBV6-5	CASSYSNDKETQYF	TGTGCCAGCAGTTACTCGAACGACAAGGAGACCCAGTACTTC
TRBJ2-1	TRBD2	.	TRBV3-1/TRBV3-2	CASSQEFLAGGLNEQFF	TGTGCCAGCAGCCAAGAGTTCCTAGCGGGAGGTCTGAATGAGCAGTTCTTC
TRBJ2-1	TRBD1	.	TRBV9	CASSALGQANEQFF	TGTGCCAGCAGCGCGTTGGGACAGGCGAATGAGCAGTTCTTC